This entry lists 8 T cell receptor beta chains sequenced from one sample in a study of OX40 agonist ivuxolimab in advanced cancers. Assay: immunoSEQ multiplex PCR; the TCRdb copy retains only in-frame clones and omits some. The profile shows around 70,000 clones, approximately 86% of them singletons. The sample in question was CD4+ or CD8+ T cells sorted from blood, obtained in a trial of the OX40 agonist ivuxolimab. The receptors here all came from an adult with an advanced solid tumor such as melanoma, head and neck, liver or kidney cancer.

Of note for this clone: This CDR3 is also generated by other DNA sequences in the sample. The chain couples TRBV28 to TRBJ2-3; 7 bases line up with TRBD2. V gave up 5 bases and J gave up 2 bases; unmatched junction bases: 7. CDR1 MDHEN and CDR2 SYDVKM come from the germline V gene. CDR3 length: 15 amino acids. CDR3 region: CASSPPSGLTDTQYF. CDR3 coding DNA: TGTGCCAGCAGTCCGCCTAGCGGCCTCACAGATACGCAGTATTTT.

The rearrangement links TRBV10-3 to TRBJ1-2, with 9 bases aligning to TRBD1. Germline assignment: CDR1 ENHRY and CDR2 SYGVKD. This CDR3 is built from 14 residues. With V trimmed by 6 bases and J by 5 bases, 7 bases remained unmatched. The CDR3 spells CAISPQGARYGYTF. The CDR3, as DNA: TGTGCCATCAGCCCACAGGGGGCGAGGTATGGCTACACCTTC.

The chain recombines TRBV19 with TRBJ2-1, with 7 nucleotides matching TRBD2. CDR3 length equals 13 residues. Germline loops: CDR1 LNHDA, CDR2 SQIVND (reference sequence). The V segment lost 2 bases and the J segment 14 bases; nucleotides outside the gene matches: 9. The CDR3 region has the DNA TGTGCCAGTAGTATAAGACTAGCCTCGCCGGAGTTCTTC. Protein: CASSIRLASPEFF. The full variable domain, its missing parts supplied by reference TRBV19 and TRBJ2-1, is DGGITQSPKYLFRKEGQNVTLSCEQNLNHDAMYWYRQDPGQGLRLIYYSQIVNDFQKGDIAEGYSVSREKKESFPLTVTSAQKNPTAFYLCASSIRLASPEFFGPGTRLTVL.

This clone was recorded a few times. This chain joins TRBV10-3 and TRBJ1-1; D might be TRBD1 (6 bases). Trimming left V 4 bases short and J 7 bases short, with 13 bases between. The CDR3 is 13 amino acids. Germline-derived CDR1 and CDR2 are ENHRY and SYGVKD. The CDR3, as DNA: TGTGCCATCAGTGGAAGGGGGAGCTTTGAAGCTTTCTTT. Protein product: CAISGRGSFEAFF.

This clone has just one count. Other DNA sequences in the same sample also yield this CDR3. This chain links TRBV5-1 with TRBJ2-7; D may be TRBD1 or TRBD2 (5 bases each). Germline lookup yields CDR1 SGHRS and CDR2 YFSETQ. This CDR3 comprises 15 residues. Trimming cost V 0 bases and J 2 bases, with 12 bases left between them. The CDR3 coding sequence is TGCGCCAGCAGCTTGGCCGGGACGAACGCCTACGAGCAGTACTTC. Amino acid sequence: CASSLAGTNAYEQYF.

The chain combines TRBV5-1 with TRBJ1-3; the match to TRBD1 covers 7 bases. The junction had 3 bases not matched to a gene; V was cut back by 1 base and J by 2 bases. This CDR3 has 15 residues. Germline V gene lookup returns CDR1 SGHRS and CDR2 YFSETQ. CDR3 in amino acids: CASSLTGDAGNTIYF. The CDR3 DNA is TGCGCCAGCAGCTTGACAGGGGATGCTGGAAACACCATATATTTT.

The sample holds a few counts of this clone. The rearrangement joins TRBV7-9 to TRBJ2-5, with 9 bases matching TRBD1. This CDR3 comprises 14 residues. Germline CDR1 reads SEHNR; CDR2 reads FQNEAQ (reference sequence). The ends lost 6 bases at V and 5 bases at J; junction bases unmatched: 7. In DNA form, the CDR3 reads TGTGCCAGCAGAAGACAGGGGGAAGGGGAGACCCAGTACTTC. This gives the protein CASRRQGEGETQYF.

V and J are TRBV6-1 and TRBJ1-3; D is ambiguous. Germline V gene lookup returns CDR1 MNHNS and CDR2 SASEGT. V lost 2 bases, J lost 0 bases, and 5 bases lay in between. The CDR3 consists of 14 residues. The CDR3 loop reads CASSENISGNTIYF. The CDR3 DNA reads as TGTGCCAGCAGTGAAAACATCTCTGGAAACACCATATATTTT.